The TCR beta chain described here comes from a study of CD4+ T cells in melanoma. This clone has a handful of counts. Generated by immunoSEQ multiplex PCR, the TCRdb table keeps only in-frame clones and is missing some. Here the sample spans about 13,000 clones, about 74% being singletons. This CDR3 is 12 amino acids long. The sequence was collected from a human donor with melanoma. V usage is TRBV12-2 and J usage is TRBJ1-2. TRBV12-2 is a pseudogene segment. Sequencing was carried out using cells from a culture (not recorded whether cultured in vitro). The CDR3 region has the DNA TGTGCAAGTCGCTCCTTGAGAGGGGAGTTTACCTTC. Its translation: CASRSLRGEFTF.